Given below is one T cell receptor (beta chain) in context. PCR used 60 Vbeta primers and 13 Jbeta primers. In the original processing: It was a later analysis that counted 75 million to 90 million unique TCR beta chains, of which roughly 10 million were shared. TCRdb keeps only in-frame clones here, not all; method: immunoSEQ multiplex PCR. V and J calls and clone size are copied from that table; D and trimming were computed from the DNA. This table holds around 180,000 clones, 71% found once. This sample was included in a study of cytomegalovirus exposure and HLA in healthy donors. V trimming: 6 bases; J trimming: 11 bases; junction bases outside the gene matches: 7. Germline values: CDR1 SGHRS, CDR2 YFSETQ. CDR3 length: 13 amino acids.

The J gene is TRBJ2-2, the V gene TRBV5-1; 10 bases are a match to TRBD2. Sequencing input: PBMCs. The clonotype originates from a girl between 10 and 17 years old in good health and CMV-seronegative. The CDR3 nucleotides are TGCGCCAGCACACCGGCTAGCGGGGGTGAGCTGTTTTTT. The encoded protein is CASTPASGGELFF.